The 32 T cell receptor beta chains below come from one sample, sequenced in a study of blood T cell repertoires in COVID-19. Method: immunoSEQ multiplex PCR; TCRdb's copy keeps in-frame clones and lacks some. The data show around 20,000 clones, 87% seen once. Sequencing input: peripheral blood. These receptors all stem from a human donor in a cohort sampled during active COVID-19. The donor label of this sample is uncertain.

The chain is built from TRBV5-1 and TRBJ2-7; D possibly corresponds to TRBD2 (5 bases). Deletions cut 4 bases from V and 7 bases from J, with 15 bases between. The germline V gene encodes CDR1 SGHRS and CDR2 YFSETQ. The CDR3 sequence is 13 residues long. The CDR3 DNA reads TGCGCCAGCAGCCATGGAACCTCGGGGGAGCAGTACTTC. It translates to CASSHGTSGEQYF. Looking up the rest from reference TRBV5-1 and TRBJ2-7 gives the full variable domain: KAGVTQTPRYLIKTRGQQVTLSCSPISGHRSVSWYQQTPGQGLQFLFEYFSETQRNKGNFPGRFSGRQFSNSRSEMNVSTLELGDSALYLCASSHGTSGEQYFGPGTRLTVT.

This chain connects TRBV29-1 to TRBJ1-1; the match to TRBD1 covers 7 bases. This CDR3 has 10 residues. Germline trimming cut 7 bases from V and 9 bases from J; bases unmatched to any gene: 5. Germline values: CDR1 SQVTM, CDR2 ANQGSEA. The CDR3 region has the DNA TGCAGCGGGACACAGGGGCAAGCTTTCTTT. This codes for CSGTQGQAFF.

This clone has a single count. This sequence joins TRBV5-1 and TRBJ2-2; 11 positions match TRBD2. With V trimmed by 7 bases and J by 7 bases, 9 bases remained unmatched. The CDR3 covers 15 residues. The germline V gene has CDR1 SGHRS and CDR2 YFSETQ. CDR3 region: CASGRLAGSGGELFF. The CDR3 nucleotides read TGCGCCAGCGGGCGACTAGCGGGAAGTGGCGGGGAGCTGTTTTTT.

This chain links TRBV3-1 (or the pseudogene TRBV3-2) with TRBJ1-1, with 10 bases identical to TRBD1. This CDR3 spans 14 amino acids. J lost 2 bases, V lost 4 bases, and 1 base had no gene match. CDR1 and CDR2 from the germline V gene are LGHDT and YNNKEL (reference sequence). For the CDR3, the DNA is TGTGCCAGCAGCCGACAGGGGGCTAACACTGAAGCTTTCTTT. Translation: CASSRQGANTEAFF.

The chain carries TRBV11-3 and TRBJ1-2, with 10 bases lining up with TRBD1. CDR3 length equals 13 residues. Unmatched junction bases numbered 5, after V lost 6 bases and J lost 7 bases. The germline gives CDR1 SGHNT, CDR2 YENEEA. CDR3 residues: CASSSTGGTGYTF. CDR3 coding DNA: TGTGCCAGCAGTTCGACAGGGGGCACTGGCTACACCTTC.

The chain combines TRBV27 with TRBJ1-5, with D possibly TRBD1 on 6 matching bases. Deletions cut 7 bases from V and 2 bases from J, with 21 bases between. The germline gives CDR1 MNHEY, CDR2 SMNVEV (reference sequence). The CDR3 loop spans 17 amino acids. The CDR3 DNA reads as TGTGCCAGCACCCCAGGGGTCCCTTATATTTGCAATCAGCCCCAGCATTTT. Amino acids: CASTPGVPYICNQPQHF.

This clone was counted once. The chain combines TRBV2 with TRBJ2-1; D is uncertain. V dropped 7 bases and J dropped 2 bases, with 12 bases sitting between them. Germline CDR1 reads SNHLY; CDR2 reads FYNNEI. The CDR3 has 14 residues. CDR3 sequence (DNA): TGTGCCAGCATAGAGAGAGTCCCCTACAATGAGCAGTTCTTC. Translated, it gives CASIERVPYNEQFF.

The chain joins TRBV5-1 to TRBJ1-1; D gene uncertain. The CDR3 loop spans 16 amino acids. V was shortened by 0 bases and J by 5 bases, with 17 bases between the two germline ends. Per the germline V gene, CDR1 is SGHRS and CDR2 is YFSETQ. The chain's CDR3 is CASSLGRPSGKTEAFF. CDR3 bases: TGCGCCAGCAGCTTGGGACGCCCGTCGGGGAAGACTGAAGCTTTCTTT.

The chain joins TRBV21-1 to TRBJ2-7; whether TRBD2, the table's D call, matches the DNA was not checked. TRBV21-1 is a pseudogene. The CDR3 contains 19 residues. The CDR3 here is CASSNGEGRLLQRSYEQYF. In nucleotides, the CDR3 is TGTGCCAGCAGCAACGGGGAGGGGCGATTATTGCAAAGATCCTACGAGCAGTACTTC.

For the CDR3, the DNA is TGTGCCAGCTCACCGGGGGACAGGGGTGGAGCAGATACGCAGTATTTT. Encoded protein: CASSPGDRGGADTQYF. The chain uses TRBV18 and TRBJ2-3, with 10 bases aligning to TRBD1. Germline assignment: CDR1 KGHSH and CDR2 LQKENI. Germline trimming cut 3 bases from V and 4 bases from J; bases unmatched to any gene: 7. CDR3 length: 16 residues.

The chain links TRBV19 to TRBJ1-6; 7 positions match TRBD1. Germline CDR1 LNHDA, CDR2 SQIVND (reference sequence). The CDR3 is made up of 16 amino acids. Losses at the gene ends were 5 bases for V and 5 bases for J; bases not matched to a gene: 9. CDR3: CASSSQGQRHNSPLHF. CDR3 sequence (DNA): TGTGCCAGTAGTTCCCAGGGACAGCGCCATAATTCACCCCTCCACTTT.

In its sample, this clone was seen once. The gene calls are TRBV23-1 and TRBJ2-7; no reliable D call. TRBV23-1 is an ORF; its function is uncertain. V was shortened by 2 bases and J by 1 base, with 9 bases between the two germline ends. The CDR3 is 14 residues long. As DNA, the CDR3 is TGCGCCAGCAGTCAAGTGTCAGTTTCCTACGAGCAGTACTTC. It translates to CASSQVSVSYEQYF.

This chain uses TRBV5-6 with TRBJ2-5; 10 bases are a match to TRBD2. The CDR3 has 16 amino acids. V lost 4 bases and J lost 1; bases outside the gene matches: 7. Germline CDR1 is SGHDT and CDR2 is YYEEEE. The CDR3 loop reads CASSTGLAEAQETQYF. CDR3 coding DNA: TGTGCCAGCAGCACCGGACTAGCGGAGGCCCAAGAGACCCAGTACTTC.

The V and J genes are TRBV6-5 and TRBJ1-3; 9 positions match TRBD1. Germline CDR1 MNHEY, CDR2 SVGAGI. Trimming took 6 bases from V and 2 from J; bases not matched to a gene: 2. The length of the CDR3 is 14 residues. The CDR3 loop is CASRRDRAGNTIYF. In nucleotides, the CDR3 is TGTGCCAGCAGAAGGGACAGGGCTGGAAACACCATATATTTT.

The rearrangement uses TRBV30 and TRBJ2-2; no clear D gene. There are 11 residues in the CDR3. From germline, CDR1 is GTSNPN and CDR2 SVGIG (reference sequence). The V end was cut by 3 bases, the J end by 5 bases, with 4 bases between. CDR3 in DNA: TGTGCCTGGAGCCAAACCGGGGAGCTGTTTTTT. It is translated as CAWSQTGELFF.

V and J are TRBV19 and TRBJ2-1, with TRBD1 matching 9 bases. Germline V CDR1 and CDR2: LNHDA, SQIVND (reference sequence). This CDR3 spans 16 amino acids. The J segment lost 4 bases and the V segment lost 8 bases, leaving 12 bases of the junction unmatched. The CDR3 DNA follows: TGTGCCAGTTCCGCGAGGGGACAGGGAAAATACAATGAGCAGTTCTTC. Protein product: CASSARGQGKYNEQFF.

This clone has more than one count but fewer than ten. The chain carries TRBV2 and TRBJ1-5; the D is unclear. Trimming left V 8 bases short and J 3 bases short, with 8 bases between. This CDR3 region has 12 residues. CDR1 is SNHLY, CDR2 FYNNEI, per germline. CDR3 nucleotides: TGTGCCAGCGCGAGGGCCAATCAGCCCCAGCATTTT. Protein: CASARANQPQHF.

The J gene is TRBJ2-2, the V gene TRBV7-8; unclear D gene. Germline-derived CDR1 and CDR2 are SGHVS and FQNEAQ. The CDR3 spans 14 residues. V was pared by 3 bases and J by 2 bases, with 7 bases between. CDR3 nucleotides: TGTGCCAGCAGCTTGAGGCTAAACACCGGGGAGCTGTTTTTT. Translating it yields CASSLRLNTGELFF.

This chain connects TRBV5-1 to TRBJ2-2; D is undetermined. This CDR3 comprises 15 residues. The V end lost 3 bases, the J end lost 4 bases, and 13 bases lay between the germline ends. Germline V CDR1 and CDR2: SGHRS, YFSETQ. CDR3: CASSSMTGFTGELFF. The CDR3 nucleotides read TGCGCCAGCAGCTCGATGACTGGTTTCACCGGGGAGCTGTTTTTT.

The rearrangement joins TRBV24-1 to TRBJ2-3; 9 nucleotides line up with TRBD1. The CDR3 runs 19 residues. Germline CDR1 and CDR2: KGHDR and SFDVKD. With 4 bases clipped from V and 2 bases from J, the junction kept 15 bases outside the gene matches. The CDR3: CATSDPSVLDRGFTDTQYF. The CDR3 DNA sequence: TGTGCCACCAGTGACCCCTCTGTGCTGGACAGGGGTTTCACAGATACGCAGTATTTT.

The gene calls are TRBV6-5 and TRBJ1-1, with D tentatively TRBD1 (5 bases). CDR1 and CDR2 from the germline V gene are MNHEY and SVGAGI. Trimming pared 7 bases from V and 1 base from J, leaving 7 bases between. This CDR3 has 12 residues. In DNA, the CDR3 is TGTGCCAGCATTCAGGGGAACACTGAAGCTTTCTTT. Protein: CASIQGNTEAFF.

The table lists this clone with a count of one. The CDR3 nucleotides read TGTGCCAGCAGCTTATGGGGGCGCCGCGAGCAGTACTTC. Protein sequence: CASSLWGRREQYF. The chain uses TRBV7-8 and TRBJ2-7; the D gene is possibly TRBD1 (6 bases). The germline CDR1 and CDR2 sequences are SGHVS and FQNEAQ. Trimming stripped 2 bases from V and 6 bases from J, with 11 bases between. This CDR3 spans 13 amino acids.

The chain uses TRBV6-6 and TRBJ1-1; TRBD1 might be the D (5 bases). The CDR3 spans 15 residues. V was clipped by 0 bases and J by 6 bases, with 14 bases between them. Germline lookup yields CDR1 MNHNY and CDR2 SVGAGI (reference sequence). In DNA, the CDR3 is TGTGCCAGCAGTTACTCTGCAGGGAAGGGGCCTGAAGCTTTCTTT. Translating it yields CASSYSAGKGPEAFF.

This chain joins TRBV5-1 and TRBJ2-1, with 10 bases matching TRBD2. The J segment lost 3 bases and the V segment lost 4 bases, leaving 7 bases of the junction unmatched. The germline CDR1 and CDR2 sequences are SGHRS and YFSETQ. This CDR3 is built from 16 residues. CDR3 DNA: TGCGCCAGCAGCCCGACCTTAGCGGGAGGCTACAATGAGCAGTTCTTC. Translating gives CASSPTLAGGYNEQFF. The variable domain in full, with the rest retrieved from reference TRBV5-1 and TRBJ2-1, is KAGVTQTPRYLIKTRGQQVTLSCSPISGHRSVSWYQQTPGQGLQFLFEYFSETQRNKGNFPGRFSGRQFSNSRSEMNVSTLELGDSALYLCASSPTLAGGYNEQFFGPGTRLTVL.

J is TRBJ1-2 and V is TRBV6-5; 11 bases align to TRBD1. The length of the CDR3 is 15 residues. Germline V lookup: CDR1 MNHEY, CDR2 SVGAGI. J was trimmed by 4 bases and V by 7 bases; bases with no gene match: 8. The CDR3 DNA follows: TGTGCCAGCACCAAAAGGACAGGGGGCGGCTATGGCTACACCTTC. It is translated as CASTKRTGGGYGYTF.

The CDR3 loop is CATSARQISTDTQYF. As DNA, the CDR3 is TGTGCCACCAGTGCAAGACAGATTAGCACAGATACGCAGTATTTT. This sequence joins TRBV24-1 and TRBJ2-3, with D perhaps TRBD1 (5 bases). V was shortened by 5 bases and J by 0 bases, with 11 bases between the two germline ends. The CDR3 totals 15 residues. Germline lookup yields CDR1 KGHDR and CDR2 SFDVKD.

The rearrangement joins TRBV20-1 to TRBJ2-7, with a possible D match to TRBD2 (6 bases). This CDR3 region has 14 residues. Trimming removed 6 bases at V and 2 bases at J, with 17 bases between. Germline CDR1 is DFQATT and CDR2 is SNEGSKA (reference sequence). The CDR3 sequence: CSASRLGETYEQYF. The CDR3 nucleotides are TGCAGTGCGAGTCGACTAGGCGAGACCTACGAGCAGTACTTC.

V gene TRBV28 combines with J gene TRBJ2-6; D is undetermined. V lost 7 bases to trimming and J lost 2 bases, with 6 bases between them. The CDR3 totals 13 residues. Germline-derived CDR1 and CDR2 are MDHEN and SYDVKM. The CDR3 nucleotides are TGTGCCAGCATTAATCCTGGGGCCAACGTCCTGACTTTC. Its protein is CASINPGANVLTF.

The chain carries TRBV5-5 and TRBJ1-4, with unresolved D. The length of the CDR3 is 13 residues. The germline gives CDR1 SGHKS, CDR2 YYEKEE (reference sequence). V lost 0 bases and J 4 bases, leaving 4 bases between the germline ends. The CDR3 DNA is TGTGCCAGCAGCTTGGAACATAATGAAAAACTGTTTTTT. Amino acids: CASSLEHNEKLFF.

The chain employs TRBV28 and TRBJ2-7, with TRBD2 matching 10 bases. Germline trimming cut 6 bases from V and 3 bases from J; bases unmatched to any gene: 17. Looked up from germline, CDR1 is MDHEN and CDR2 is SYDVKM. CDR3 length: 18 amino acids. CDR3 amino acids: CASSPPPLSGRTNYEQYF. CDR3 nucleotides: TGTGCCAGCAGCCCCCCGCCCCTTAGCGGGAGGACTAACTACGAGCAGTACTTC.

The chain has TRBV6-2 or TRBV6-3 and TRBJ2-1; TRBD2 agrees at 10 bases. In germline, CDR1 is MNHEY, CDR2 SVGEGT. The CDR3 contains 19 residues. The V and J ends lost 5 bases and 5 bases, in that order; junction bases with no gene match: 18. The CDR3 here is CASSPLGGFSGRLDNEQFF. CDR3 nucleotide sequence: TGTGCCAGCAGTCCCCTAGGAGGTTTTAGCGGGAGGTTGGACAATGAGCAGTTCTTC.

The chain joins TRBV30 to TRBJ2-1; maybe TRBD1 (5 bases). The CDR3 runs to 16 residues. CDR1 GTSNPN and CDR2 SVGIG come from the germline V gene (reference sequence). Deletions cut 4 bases from V and 8 bases from J, with 24 bases between. The CDR3 is CAWNTGVSLPTDEQFF. The CDR3, as DNA: TGTGCCTGGAATACAGGTGTGAGTCTACCCACCGATGAGCAGTTCTTC.